Each of the 12 T cell receptor beta chains below was sequenced from the same sample in a study of CD8+CD57+ T cells in acquired aplastic anemia. CDR3 and TCR beta VDJ profiling relied on genomic DNA as the template. From the reads, TCRdb called clonotypes with MiXCR, one entry per CDR3 protein. The data contain about 160,000 distinct CDR3 sequences, around 43% of them seen just once; the ten biggest clones take up roughly 3.2%. Patients chosen for sequencing had CD8+CD57+ cells that had expanded, as shown by flow cytometry. Sequencing was done on a sample of sorted CD4+, CD8+, or CD8+CD57+ T cells (not recorded which) from PBMCs. These receptors were taken from a human donor with aplastic anemia.

The chain links TRBV7-2 to TRBJ2-7; D is unresolved. In germline, CDR1 is SGHTA, CDR2 FQGNSA. Trimming pared 7 bases from V and 6 bases from J, leaving 10 bases between. This CDR3 spans 11 amino acids. The CDR3 here is CASNSGLEQYF. CDR3 nucleotide sequence: TGTGCCAGCAACTCAGGTCTCGAGCAGTACTTC. Together with reference TRBV7-2 and TRBJ2-7, the CDR3 gives the full variable domain: GAGVSQSPSNKVTEKGKDVELRCDPISGHTALYWYRQSLGQGLEFLIYFQGNSAPDKSGLPSDRFSAERTGGSVSTLTIQRTQQEDSAVYLCASNSGLEQYFGPGTRLTVT.

The chain employs TRBV6-2 or TRBV6-3 and TRBJ1-2; 9 nucleotides align to TRBD1. The CDR3 is 18 amino acids. V lost 2 bases and J lost 1; bases outside the gene matches: 11. CDR1 is MNHEY, CDR2 SVGEGT, per germline. CDR3 sequence reads: CASSYVGQGRGVNYGYTF. The CDR3, as DNA: TGTGCCAGCAGTTACGTCGGACAGGGGAGAGGTGTTAACTATGGCTACACCTTC.

In the case of this clonotype: A much larger clone lies a single base off, so this may be a read error. The chain recombines TRBV5-1 with TRBJ1-4, with a tentative D call TRBD1 (6 bases). The length of the CDR3 is 15 residues. V gave up 4 bases and J gave up 8 bases, with 18 bases separating them. Germline values: CDR1 SGHRS, CDR2 YFSETQ. For the CDR3, the DNA is TGCGCCAGCAGCCAAGGGGCAGGGGCGTACGAAAAACTGTTTTTT. The encoded protein is CASSQGAGAYEKLFF.

This clonotype has just a few counts. The chain uses TRBV29-1 and TRBJ2-7; 8 bases line up with TRBD2. This CDR3 spans 14 amino acids. Germline V gene lookup returns CDR1 SQVTM and CDR2 ANQGSEA. The V and J ends lost 3 bases and 0 bases, in that order; junction bases with no gene match: 4. The CDR3 DNA follows: TGCAGCGTTGAGAAGAGCGGGAGCTCCTACGAGCAGTACTTC. This codes for CSVEKSGSSYEQYF.

This chain connects TRBV11-1 to TRBJ2-1; 11 bases are shared with TRBD2. The ends lost 2 bases at V and 4 bases at J; junction bases unmatched: 7. Germline CDR1 and CDR2: SGHAT and FQDESV (reference sequence). CDR3 size: 17 residues. The CDR3 nucleotides are TGTGCCAGCAGCTTAAGGGCTAGCGGGGGGCCTTACAATGAGCAGTTCTTC. It translates to CASSLRASGGPYNEQFF. The whole variable domain, filled in from reference TRBV11-1 and TRBJ2-1, reads EAEVAQSPRYKITEKSQAVAFWCDPISGHATLYWYRQILGQGPELLVQFQDESVVDDSQLPKDRFSAERLKGVDSTLKIQPAELGDSAMYLCASSLRASGGPYNEQFFGPGTRLTVL.

This chain uses TRBV29-1 with TRBJ1-4; D might be TRBD1 (6 bases). V lost 8 bases, J lost 10 bases, and 20 bases lay in between. CDR3 length: 13 amino acids. CDR1 and CDR2 (germline): SQVTM, ANQGSEA. In DNA, the CDR3 is TGCAGCCCTCGGGGAGGGGGAGCCCTAAAACTGTTTTTT. Translating gives CSPRGGGALKLFF. The whole variable domain, remainder taken from reference TRBV29-1 and TRBJ1-4, is SAVISQKPSRDICQRGTSLTIQCQVDSQVTMMFWYRQQPGQSLTLIATANQGSEATYESGFVIDKFPISRPNLTFSTLTVSNMSPEDSSIYLCSPRGGGALKLFFGSGTQLSVL.

This clonotype was observed a handful of times. This rearrangement joins TRBV9 to TRBJ1-6; the D is unclear. The CDR3 extends over 14 amino acids. Germline CDR1 is SGDLS and CDR2 is YYNGEE. With 0 bases removed from V and 7 bases from J, the gap between germline ends came to 8 bases. This chain's CDR3 is CASSVDNRNSPLHF. CDR3 coding DNA: TGTGCCAGCAGCGTAGATAACAGAAATTCACCCCTCCACTTT.

This clonotype was detected ten times or more. The V gene is TRBV20-1, the J gene TRBJ1-2; D ambiguous. The CDR3 runs to 10 residues. Germline CDR1 and CDR2: DFQATT and SNEGSKA (reference sequence). V dropped 3 bases and J dropped 2 bases, with 1 base sitting between them. CDR3 in amino acids: CSARNYGYTF. CDR3 coding DNA: TGCAGTGCTAGGAACTATGGCTACACCTTC.

Many counts were recorded for this clonotype. This chain uses TRBV6-5 with TRBJ1-6; D not resolved. V was pared by 2 bases and J by 0 bases, with 11 bases between. Germline V lookup: CDR1 MNHEY, CDR2 SVGAGI. The CDR3 is 17 residues long. In DNA form, the CDR3 reads TGTGCCAGCAGTTACGGGTCAGAGAGCTCCTATAATTCACCCCTCCACTTT. This sequence encodes CASSYGSESSYNSPLHF.

This clonotype was counted only a few times. This sequence joins TRBV6-5 and TRBJ2-1, with D maybe TRBD2 (5 bases). Germline V lookup: CDR1 MNHEY, CDR2 SVGAGI. V dropped 2 bases and J dropped 6 bases, with 11 bases sitting between them. This CDR3 is 14 amino acids long. The CDR3 sequence is CASSYGLAGNEQFF. CDR3 coding DNA: TGTGCCAGCAGTTACGGGCTAGCCGGCAATGAGCAGTTCTTC.

The rearrangement links TRBV19 to TRBJ1-2; 9 bases are a match to TRBD1. The CDR3 covers 12 residues. V was clipped by 7 bases and J by 7 bases; unmatched bases: 4. Germline CDR1 reads LNHDA; CDR2 reads SQIVND (reference sequence). CDR3 bases: TGTGCCAGTACCGGGACAGGGACTGGCTACACCTTC. Protein sequence: CASTGTGTGYTF. Supplemented by reference TRBV19 and TRBJ1-2, the full variable domain reads DGGITQSPKYLFRKEGQNVTLSCEQNLNHDAMYWYRQDPGQGLRLIYYSQIVNDFQKGDIAEGYSVSREKKESFPLTVTSAQKNPTAFYLCASTGTGTGYTFGSGTRLTVV.

This clonotype was found many times. The chain links TRBV4-3 to TRBJ1-6; a possible D gene is TRBD1 (6 bases). The germline V and J ends were trimmed by 3 bases and 9 bases, with 12 bases remaining between them. CDR1 is LGHNA, CDR2 YSLEER, per germline. The CDR3 extends over 14 amino acids. CDR3 sequence: CASSQTYRASPLHF. CDR3 coding DNA: TGCGCCAGCAGCCAGACCTACAGGGCTTCACCCCTCCACTTT.